The clone carrying this T cell receptor (beta chain) was seen a few times. Antigen: not known. TCRdb itself ran the reads through MiXCR, one entry per CDR3 protein. Altogether about 180,000 distinct CDR3 sequences are present, approximately 18% being singletons, with the ten largest covering around 25%. These data are taken from a study of T cell repertoires in cytomegalovirus infection. Study context: Public signatures in TCR beta pointed to CMV infection and matching HLA type.

Study results and caveats: Dominant in the ex vivo response were TCR beta clonotypes restricted by HLA-C and specific for CMV. Cumulative public TCR beta family frequency identified carriers of CMV plus the relevant HLA.

V gave up 0 bases and J gave up 0 bases, with 10 bases separating them. Germline V gene sequence: CDR1 SGDLS, CDR2 YYNGEE. The CDR3 is 15 residues long. The chain has TRBV9 and TRBJ2-7, with TRBD1 as a possible D gene (6 bases). The TCR originated in a human donor in good health (CMV status not recorded). Some clones in this sample may be carry-over from other donors' samples. Sequenced material: CD8+ T cells from PBMCs. The CDR3 region is CASSVGQAPSYEQYF. CDR3 nucleotides: TGTGCCAGCAGCGTAGGACAGGCGCCCTCCTACGAGCAGTACTTC. The full variable domain, its missing parts supplied by reference TRBV9 and TRBJ2-7, is DSGVTQTPKHLITATGQRVTLRCSPRSGDLSVYWYQQSLDQGLQFLIQYYNGEERAKGNILERFSAQQFPDLHSELNLSSLELGDSALYFCASSVGQAPSYEQYFGPGTRLTVT.